This TCR beta chain was identified in a study of T-cell memory formation after mild COVID-19. Study results and caveats: Of the contracting clones, CD4+ ones lay mainly in CM and EM, and CD8+ ones in EMRA.

On this clonotype: The target antigen is unknown.

The CDR3 sequence is 18 residues long. TCRdb processed the 5' RACE reads anew with MiXCR; each CDR3 protein has one entry. Seen here are approximately 500,000 distinct CDR3 sequences, around a quarter observed once, and the top ten hold about an eighth. Sequencing used PBMCs or a T cell subset sorted from them (not recorded which). The gene calls are TRBV21-1 and TRBJ1-2; no DNA check was done on the table's D call, TRBD1. TRBV21-1 is noted as a pseudogene. The source of this sequence is an adult woman who had mild COVID-19 (a few samples of this study predate the infection). Cell type and time point are not known. In nucleotides, the CDR3 is TGTGCCAGCAGCAAAGAGGGGGGAGCTGGATCTCCTAACTATGGCTACACCTTC. It yields the protein CASSKEGGAGSPNYGYTF.